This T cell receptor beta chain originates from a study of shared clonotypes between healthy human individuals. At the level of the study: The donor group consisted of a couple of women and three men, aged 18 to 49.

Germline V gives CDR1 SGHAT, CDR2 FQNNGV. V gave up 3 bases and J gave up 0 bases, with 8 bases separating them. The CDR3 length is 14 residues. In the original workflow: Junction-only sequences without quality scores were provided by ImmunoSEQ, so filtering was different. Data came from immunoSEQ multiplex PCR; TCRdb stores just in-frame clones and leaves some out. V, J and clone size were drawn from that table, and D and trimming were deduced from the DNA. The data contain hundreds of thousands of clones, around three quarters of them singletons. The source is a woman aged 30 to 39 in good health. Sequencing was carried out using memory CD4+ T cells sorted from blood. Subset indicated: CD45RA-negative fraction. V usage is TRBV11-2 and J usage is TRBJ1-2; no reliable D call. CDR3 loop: CASSLGTSNYGYTF. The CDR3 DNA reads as TGTGCCAGCAGCTTGGGCACTTCTAACTATGGCTACACCTTC.